This passage covers 29 T cell receptor beta chains from one sample sequenced in a study of T-cell reconstitution after alpha-beta-depleted transplantation in children. This sample's TCRbeta library carried unique molecular identifier barcodes. From the PCR reads, TCRdb called clonotypes with MiXCR, one entry per CDR3 protein. The repertoire consists of more than 400,000 distinct CDR3 sequences, with approximately 42% occurring once and the leading ten covering approximately 25%. The material was PBMCs, obtained before TCRalphabeta/CD19-depleted stem cell transplant. The receptors were gathered from a girl under 10 years old with aplastic anemia, due to receive a stem cell transplant.

V is TRBV27 and J is TRBJ1-5; D gene ambiguous. The CDR3 length is 13 residues. Trimming took 7 bases from V and 6 from J, leaving 13 bases between them. CDR1 is MNHEY, CDR2 SMNVEV, per germline (reference sequence). CDR3 region: CASTPIKGQPQHF. CDR3 in DNA: TGTGCCAGCACCCCCATTAAGGGTCAGCCCCAGCATTTT.

The V and J genes are TRBV20-1 and TRBJ2-1, with 12 bases fitting TRBD2. CDR1 is DFQATT and CDR2 is SNEGSKA in the germline V gene (reference sequence). CDR3 length equals 17 residues. The ends lost 0 bases at V and 8 bases at J; junction bases unmatched: 11. Here the CDR3 DNA reads TGCAGTGCTAGAGATTGGCTAGCGGGAGGGCCTGGCCATGAGCAGTTCTTC. It yields the protein CSARDWLAGGPGHEQFF.

This clonotype was observed many times. The chain recombines TRBV5-1 with TRBJ2-3; D gene ambiguous. Trimming shortened V by 4 bases and J by 8 bases, and 14 bases separated the two germline ends. CDR3 length: 13 residues. Germline V CDR1 and CDR2: SGHRS, YFSETQ. As DNA, the CDR3 is TGCGCCAGCAGCCCAACCGGTACGGGTACGCAGTATTTT. This codes for CASSPTGTGTQYF.

The chain employs TRBV7-9 and TRBJ1-5, with 9 bases matching TRBD1. J lost 7 bases, V lost 5 bases, and 6 bases had no gene match. Germline-derived CDR1 and CDR2 are SEHNR and FQNEAQ (reference sequence). CDR3 length equals 14 residues. In DNA, the CDR3 is TGTGCCAGCAGCCAACAGGGGGCTGGGCAGCCCCAGCATTTT. Its protein is CASSQQGAGQPQHF.

This clonotype was observed many times. The chain uses TRBV7-8 and TRBJ2-1; 8 positions agree with TRBD2. Germline V gene sequence: CDR1 SGHVS, CDR2 FQNEAQ. Unmatched junction bases numbered 6, after V lost 8 bases and J lost 0 bases. The CDR3 consists of 15 residues. CDR3 DNA sequence: TGTGCCAGCCTTCGCGGGAGGAGCTCCTACAATGAGCAGTTCTTC. It codes for CASLRGRSSYNEQFF.

This chain connects TRBV5-1 to TRBJ2-7, with 10 bases that match TRBD2. CDR3 size: 16 residues. Per germline, CDR1 SGHRS and CDR2 YFSETQ. The trim removed 4 bases at V and 7 bases at J, leaving 14 bases unmatched. The CDR3 here is CASSPRGPSGSEEQYF. The CDR3 DNA follows: TGCGCCAGCAGCCCCCGGGGGCCTAGCGGGAGTGAGGAGCAGTACTTC.

In nucleotides, the CDR3 is TGTGCCAGCAGCTTAGGTACGGGGGCCCTCGGAGAGCAGTTCTTC. Translated: CASSLGTGALGEQFF. The chain couples TRBV7-2 to TRBJ2-1, with D perhaps TRBD1 or TRBD2 (6 bases each). This CDR3 is 15 amino acids long. The V end lost 1 base, the J end lost 10 bases, and 17 bases lay between the germline ends. CDR1 is SGHTA, CDR2 FQGNSA, per germline.

There are many counts of this clonotype. The chain employs TRBV12-3 or TRBV12-4 and TRBJ2-3, with D maybe TRBD1 (6 bases). V was shortened by 3 bases and J by 9 bases, with 13 bases between the two germline ends. The CDR3 is 13 amino acids. The DNA of the CDR3 is TGTGCCAGCAGTTTGACAGGCCCGGTCACGCAGTATTTT. Amino acid sequence: CASSLTGPVTQYF.

The chain couples TRBV21-1 to TRBJ2-1. TRBV21-1 is flagged as a pseudogene. This CDR3 has 10 amino acids. Written as DNA, the CDR3 is TGTGCCAGCGGACGGTACTTGCAGTTCTTC. Its protein is CASGRYLQFF.

This clonotype was picked up many times. The genes are TRBV7-6 and TRBJ2-3; D is perhaps TRBD1 (6 bases). Trimming pared 4 bases from V and 3 bases from J, leaving 14 bases between. Germline CDR1 SGHVS, CDR2 FNYEAQ. This CDR3 spans 15 amino acids. The CDR3 region has the DNA TGTGCCAGCAGCTCCCAGGGGTTCTTTACAGATACGCAGTATTTT. Its protein is CASSSQGFFTDTQYF.

This clonotype was found many times. The chain couples TRBV5-1 to TRBJ2-2; TRBD1 is a possible D gene (6 bases). Germline CDR1 is SGHRS and CDR2 is YFSETQ. V lost 4 bases and J lost 1, with 8 bases in between. The CDR3 totals 14 residues. The CDR3 region has the DNA TGCGCCAGCAGCGGGGGCCGGAACACCGGGGAGCTGTTTTTT. As protein: CASSGGRNTGELFF.

The chain couples TRBV7-6 to TRBJ2-7; no clear D gene. In germline, CDR1 is SGHVS, CDR2 FNYEAQ. The CDR3 is 14 amino acids. Trimming stripped 8 bases from V and 4 bases from J, with 18 bases between. The CDR3 DNA follows: TGTGCCAGCCCGGGCGGACGGCAGATTTACGAGCAGTACTTC. Its translation: CASPGGRQIYEQYF.

The V and J genes are TRBV15 and TRBJ2-5; TRBD2 matches at 7 bases. V shed 0 bases, J shed 2 bases, and the junction held 12 bases outside the gene matches. There are 18 residues in the CDR3. The V gene's germline CDR1 is LNHNV and CDR2 YYDKDF (reference sequence). The CDR3 DNA sequence: TGTGCCACCAGCAGAGAGGTTCCGGGACTAACTAGGCAAGAGACCCAGTACTTC. Protein: CATSREVPGLTRQETQYF.

The rearrangement uses TRBV7-2 and TRBJ1-5; D gene ambiguous. There are 13 residues in the CDR3. Germline V gene lookup returns CDR1 SGHTA and CDR2 FQGNSA. V was pared by 4 bases and J by 4 bases, with 8 bases between. CDR3 sequence (DNA): TGTGCCAGCAGCTCCTTGGAGAATCAGCCCCAGCATTTT. Encoded protein: CASSSLENQPQHF.

The chain combines TRBV9 with TRBJ2-3; D ambiguous. Germline loops: CDR1 SGDLS, CDR2 YYNGEE. V shed 2 bases and J shed 2 bases, with 9 bases lying between them. The length of the CDR3 is 14 residues. The CDR3: CASSVSLSTDTQYF. In nucleotides, the CDR3 is TGTGCCAGCAGCGTGTCCCTCTCCACAGATACGCAGTATTTT. Drawing the rest from reference TRBV9 and TRBJ2-3, the complete variable domain is DSGVTQTPKHLITATGQRVTLRCSPRSGDLSVYWYQQSLDQGLQFLIQYYNGEERAKGNILERFSAQQFPDLHSELNLSSLELGDSALYFCASSVSLSTDTQYFGPGTRLTVL.

This rearrangement joins TRBV5-1 to TRBJ2-5; D is unresolved. Germline CDR1 reads SGHRS; CDR2 reads YFSETQ. This CDR3 contains 14 residues. Trimming pared 4 bases from V and 5 bases from J, leaving 15 bases between. CDR3 sequence (DNA): TGCGCCAGCAGCCTCCGTATCGGTGGGGAGACCCAGTACTTC. This translates into CASSLRIGGETQYF.

This rearrangement joins TRBV20-1 to TRBJ2-5; 11 nucleotides align to TRBD2. V shed 0 bases and J 4 bases; nucleotides not matched to a gene: 7. CDR1 is DFQATT and CDR2 is SNEGSKA in the germline V gene (reference sequence). The length of the CDR3 is 16 residues. The CDR3 coding sequence is TGCAGTGCTAGAGATCTGCTAGCGGGAGGCCCAGAGACCCAGTACTTC. Translated: CSARDLLAGGPETQYF.

The genes are TRBV20-1 and TRBJ2-1; 11 bases line up with TRBD2. With 5 bases clipped from V and 0 bases from J, the junction kept 6 bases outside the gene matches. In germline, CDR1 is DFQATT, CDR2 SNEGSKA (reference sequence). The CDR3 sequence is 16 residues long. CDR3 in DNA: TGCAGTGCTGAACGGGGACTAGCGGACTCCTACAATGAGCAGTTCTTC. Protein product: CSAERGLADSYNEQFF.

The chain couples TRBV27 to TRBJ2-3; D not resolved. This CDR3 is built from 20 residues. V was pared by 8 bases and J by 3 bases, with 33 bases between. Germline assignment: CDR1 MNHEY and CDR2 SMNVEV (reference sequence). In DNA form, the CDR3 reads TGTGCCAGCCGTGCCCTAAAACACCGGCCGAAGCCCCCTGGGACAGATACGCAGTATTTT. It yields the protein CASRALKHRPKPPGTDTQYF.

This clonotype was seen ten or more times. At one boundary the junction diverges from the germline segment, which might be a read error. The chain links TRBV12-3 or TRBV12-4 to TRBJ2-5; perhaps TRBD1 as D (6 bases). The CDR3 loop spans 14 amino acids. The CDR3 loop reads CASTLGGEKETQYF. The CDR3 DNA follows: TGTGCCAGCACTTTAGGGGGTGAGAAGGAGACCCAGTACTTC.

This chain connects TRBV5-1 to TRBJ1-4, with D hard to call. V shed 4 bases and J shed 10 bases, with 29 bases lying between them. Germline V gene data show CDR1 as SGHRS and CDR2 as YFSETQ. This CDR3 is 18 amino acids long. The CDR3 DNA reads TGCGCCAGCAGCGAGAACCCGGTCTACACGGGGATCCGGGGAAAACTGTTTTTT. Translation: CASSENPVYTGIRGKLFF.

The chain combines TRBV4-1 with TRBJ1-3, with 7 bases matching TRBD1. After removal of 4 bases from V and 3 bases from J, the junction contained 9 bases not matched to a gene. This CDR3 has 16 residues. CDR1 and CDR2 from the germline V gene are MGHRA and YSYEKL. Written as DNA, the CDR3 is TGCGCCAGCAGCCCCGACAGGGATGGTATTGGAAACACCATATATTTT. Its translation: CASSPDRDGIGNTIYF.

CDR3 bases: TGCGCCAGCAGCCCCTGGACAGATAACACCGGGGAGCTGTTTTTT. Translated, it gives CASSPWTDNTGELFF. The chain joins TRBV5-1 to TRBJ2-2; D may be TRBD1 (6 bases). The CDR3 contains 15 residues. Germline CDR1 is SGHRS and CDR2 is YFSETQ. V lost 4 bases and J lost 2, with 12 bases in between. Supplemented by reference TRBV5-1 and TRBJ2-2, the full variable domain reads KAGVTQTPRYLIKTRGQQVTLSCSPISGHRSVSWYQQTPGQGLQFLFEYFSETQRNKGNFPGRFSGRQFSNSRSEMNVSTLELGDSALYLCASSPWTDNTGELFFGEGSRLTVL.

The chain is built from TRBV19 and TRBJ1-5, with D hard to call. Trimming took off 4 bases at V and 0 bases at J, with 13 bases between the two ends. The CDR3 covers 16 residues. CDR1 is LNHDA and CDR2 is SQIVND in the germline V gene (reference sequence). CDR3 protein: CASSTPNAHSNQPQHF. The CDR3 DNA is TGTGCCAGTAGTACCCCAAACGCGCATAGCAATCAGCCCCAGCATTTT. Together with reference TRBV19 and TRBJ1-5, the CDR3 gives the full variable domain: DGGITQSPKYLFRKEGQNVTLSCEQNLNHDAMYWYRQDPGQGLRLIYYSQIVNDFQKGDIAEGYSVSREKKESFPLTVTSAQKNPTAFYLCASSTPNAHSNQPQHFGDGTRLSIL.

The table lists this clonotype with many counts. V and J are TRBV28 and TRBJ2-5; TRBD1 might be the D (6 bases). Germline assignment: CDR1 MDHEN and CDR2 SYDVKM. This CDR3 spans 14 amino acids. V was pared by 2 bases and J by 3 bases, with 10 bases between. CDR3 sequence (DNA): TGTGCCAGCAGTTTAGGGACACGGAAAGAGACCCAGTACTTC. It translates to CASSLGTRKETQYF.

In its sample, this clonotype was seen a few times. The gene calls are TRBV4-3 and TRBJ1-1; a possible D gene is TRBD1 (6 bases). Germline V gene data show CDR1 as LGHNA and CDR2 as YSLEER. The CDR3 sequence is 13 residues long. V lost 4 bases to trimming and J lost 4 bases, with 10 bases between them. In DNA, the CDR3 is TGCGCCAGCAGCCGAGGGGGACTCACTGAAGCTTTCTTT. This gives the protein CASSRGGLTEAFF.

The table lists this clonotype with a count of one. The gene calls are TRBV4-1 and TRBJ1-6, with TRBD1 matching over 10 bases. The CDR3 spans 16 residues. Per germline, CDR1 MGHRA and CDR2 YSYEKL. Trimming removed 8 bases from V and 10 bases from J; junction bases left unmatched: 14. This CDR3 reads CASRPGDRGFGSPLHF. The CDR3 DNA follows: TGCGCCAGCCGCCCCGGGGACAGGGGTTTTGGGTCACCCCTCCACTTT.

This clonotype came up a few times. The chain has TRBV4-3 and TRBJ2-3; D may be TRBD1 (7 bases). V was shortened by 2 bases and J by 11 bases, with 23 bases between the two germline ends. The CDR3 is 16 residues long. From germline, CDR1 is LGHNA and CDR2 YSLEER. In nucleotides, the CDR3 is TGCGCCAGCAGCCAACTGACAGGGATGGGGCCCGGGGGGCAGTATTTT. Translated: CASSQLTGMGPGGQYF.

The chain carries TRBV29-1 and TRBJ2-3, with TRBD1 identical over 9 bases. Germline values: CDR1 SQVTM, CDR2 ANQGSEA. The CDR3 totals 12 residues. J lost 4 bases, V lost 8 bases, and 4 bases had no gene match. CDR3 coding DNA: TGCAGCCTTAGGGACAGGGCAGATACGCAGTATTTT. Protein: CSLRDRADTQYF.